This T cell receptor beta chain is from a study of Ad26.COV2.S vaccination and SARS-CoV-2 variants. Turning to the study itself: Ad26.COV2.S was injected intramuscularly once or twice, 56 days apart. General study findings and limits: Those who received vaccine or placebo ended up with similar non-spike TCR breadth.

Produced via immunoSEQ multiplex PCR; TCRdb's table is partial and in-frame only. The data contain roughly 300,000 clones, roughly 90% of them singletons. About this clone itself: As yet, its antigen is unknown.

Treatment in this sample: around 19 received Ad26.COV2.S at low or high dose, single or two shots; 5 received placebo; per-sample allocation not given. The samples were gathered on day 63 after the first injection of vaccine or placebo. The study used a vaccine consisting of an Ad26 vector that expressed Wuhan-strain SARS-CoV-2 spike. Sequenced here: peripheral blood, sampled in a trial of Ad26.COV2.S vaccine versus placebo. The origin of this receptor is a person aged 18-60 years who received the Ad26.COV2.S COVID-19 vaccine or a placebo.

As DNA, the CDR3 is TGTGCCAGCTCACCTAAACTAGCGGGAGACGAGCAGTACTTC. This codes for CASSPKLAGDEQYF. J is TRBJ2-7 and V is TRBV18; the match to TRBD2 covers 11 bases. In germline, CDR1 is KGHSH, CDR2 LQKENI. The V segment lost 3 bases and the J segment 5 bases; nucleotides outside the gene matches: 3. The CDR3 is 14 amino acids.